This T cell receptor beta chain was retrieved from a study of shared clonotypes between healthy human individuals. Study details: Per donor, three plates held CD4 naive cells, three held CD4 memory, two held CD8 naive and one held CD8 memory.

The sample holds one count of this clone. As yet, its antigen is unknown. Study-wide points: An effect of sequencing depth on clonotype sharing among donors was expected. Generally, naive subsets came out with larger estimated richness than memory subsets.

V shed 6 bases and J shed 5 bases, with 8 bases lying between them. Germline loops: CDR1 DFQATT, CDR2 SNEGSKA (reference sequence). The CDR3 has 11 residues. Authors' methods: In the immunoSEQ data, sequences were junction-only and lacked quality scores, so filtering differed. Sequencing was performed with immunoSEQ multiplex PCR; in TCRdb, only in-frame clones are kept and a portion is missing. Clone size and V and J calls were adopted from that table, with D and trimming inferred from the DNA. The profile shows 1,100,000 or so clones, around three quarters of them singletons. The sequence was obtained from a man aged 18-30 years in good health. Some clones in this sample may be carry-over from other donors' samples. Sequencing used memory CD4+ T cells from PBMCs. The subset here: CD45RA-negative fraction. The chain combines TRBV20-1 with TRBJ2-1; D is uncertain. Here the CDR3 DNA reads TGCAGTGCGCCCAGAAACAATGAGCAGTTCTTC. Protein: CSAPRNNEQFF.